Listed below are T cell receptor beta chains from one sample, sequenced in a study of molecular identifiers for immune sequencing clone quantification. TCRdb re-derived calls from the PCR reads in MiXCR, one entry per CDR3 protein. The sample carries about 70,000 distinct CDR3 sequences, 18% recorded once. The source material was naive CD8+ T cells from blood, with Jurkat cell RNA spiked in. The source of these receptors is a human donor in good health. Some libraries in this study had Jurkat cell RNA spiked in. Each CDR3 is given with its conserved first and last residue. Each record gives: J gene, clone size, D gene, V gene, CDR3 DNA, CDR3 protein. The D gene is left open where the match is weak. Not every row has a clone size; where given, it reads once, few, many or a size class.

TRBJ2-1 NA NA TRBV4-2 TGTGCCAGCAGCCAAGATGCCGGGAGCTCCTACAATGAGCAGTTCTTC CASSQDAGSSYNEQFF
TRBJ1-6 many TRBD1 TRBV6-5 TGTGCCAGCAGAACAGGGGAACATAGCTCCTATAATTCACCCCTCCACTTT CASRTGEHSSYNSPLHF
TRBJ2-7 many NA TRBV20-1 TGCAGTGCTAGAGTTCAGGGGATCTACGAGCAGTACTTC CSARVQGIYEQYF
TRBJ2-1 few TRBD1 TRBV24-1 TGTGCCACCAGTGACCCGGGACAGGTACCCCCGGGGAATGAGCAGTTCTTC CATSDPGQVPPGNEQFF
TRBJ2-7 many NA TRBV12-3/TRBV12-4 TGTGCCAGCAGACCCGACTCCACCTACGAGCAGTACTTC CASRPDSTYEQYF
TRBJ2-5 NA TRBD2 TRBV11-2 TGTGCCAGCAGCTTACGGGCGGGAGGGCCTCAAGAGACCCAGTACTTC CASSLRAGGPQETQYF
TRBJ2-1 NA NA TRBV7-9 TGTGCCAGCAGCCTACCTTCCTACAATGAGCAGTTCTTC CASSLPSYNEQFF
TRBJ1-1 many NA TRBV6-5 TGTGCCAGCAGTTACTCGCAGACCACTGAAGCTTTCTTT CASSYSQTTEAFF
TRBJ2-3 many NA TRBV4-1 TGCGCCAGCAGCCAAGAGCCTACTTTGGTGGATACGCAGTATTTT CASSQEPTLVDTQYF
TRBJ2-7 NA TRBD1 TRBV27 TGTGCCAGCAGTTTACCGGGACAGGGGTACGAGCAGTACTTC CASSLPGQGYEQYF
TRBJ2-5 NA TRBD2 TRBV11-2 TGTGCCAGCAGCCACTGGGGCCTCACGGGAGGGCCGCAAGAGACCCAGTACTTC CASSHWGLTGGPQETQYF
TRBJ2-3 many NA TRBV5-6 TGTGCCAGCGGGAGAACCGATACGCAGTATTTT CASGRTDTQYF
TRBJ1-2 many TRBD1 TRBV13 TGTGCCAGCAGATCGACAGGGGCCCCGGTCAGCTACACCTTC CASRSTGAPVSYTF
TRBJ1-2 many NA TRBV28 TGTGCCAGCAGTTTCGGGCAGGCCTATGGCTACACCTTC CASSFGQAYGYTF
TRBJ2-1 NA NA TRBV20-1 TGCAGTAGCAAGCGGGACGGGACAAATGAGCAGTTCTTC CSSKRDGTNEQFF
TRBJ2-5 many TRBD1 TRBV20-1 TGCAGTGCTAGTCCACTCCGGACAGGCCTCCAAGAGACCCAGTACTTC CSASPLRTGLQETQYF
TRBJ2-1 many NA TRBV4-1 TGCGCCAGCAGCTACAACACCGGGATTAGTAATGAGCAGTTCTTC CASSYNTGISNEQFF
TRBJ2-7 many NA TRBV10-3 TGTGCCGTGTTATCAGACCGGGGGGCGAGTTCCTACGAGCAGTACTTC CAVLSDRGASSYEQYF
TRBJ2-6 many NA TRBV7-9 TGTGCCAGCAGCTTAGCGGACCGGGAAGTCTCTGGGGCCAACGTCCTGACTTTC CASSLADREVSGANVLTF
TRBJ1-6 many NA TRBV28 TGTGCCAGCAGCGGGCTCACAGGAGATAATTCACCCCTCCACTTT CASSGLTGDNSPLHF
TRBJ2-4 medium-sized NA TRBV20-1 TGCAGTGCTAGAGATCCGCTAGCGTCCTTTCAGTACTTC CSARDPLASFQYF
TRBJ2-7 many NA TRBV29-1 TGCAGCGTTGCTGGCGGGGCATCCTACGAGCAGTACTTC CSVAGGASYEQYF
TRBJ2-1 NA TRBD1 TRBV27 TGTGCCAGCAGTTCCGGACAGGGCTGGAATGAGCAGTTCTTC CASSSGQGWNEQFF
TRBJ2-7 NA NA TRBV28 TGTGCCAGCCGCAAAGGGGGGGACAGGATTACCTACGAGCAGTACTTC CASRKGGDRITYEQYF